The clone carrying this TCR beta chain has ten or more counts. What it binds is not known. The CDR3 length is 13 residues. From germline, CDR1 is DFQATT and CDR2 SNEGSKA (reference sequence). V lost 2 bases and J 2 bases, leaving 9 bases between the germline ends. The entry originates in a study of T-cell reconstitution after alpha-beta-depleted transplantation in children. The TCRbeta library incorporated unique molecular identifiers. TCRdb itself ran the PCR reads through MiXCR, one entry per CDR3 protein. The sample yields roughly 180,000 distinct CDR3 sequences, approximately 10% seen once. Whole-study findings and limits: Reportedly, roughly two months post-transplant, alpha-beta T cells arose from several hundred expanded graft clones.

The chain recombines TRBV20-1 with TRBJ1-1; perhaps TRBD1 as D (5 bases). This TCR came from a boy aged 2 to 10 with acute myeloid leukemia, due to receive a stem cell transplant. Sequences were derived from PBMCs, sampled before TCRalphabeta/CD19-depleted stem cell transplant. CDR3 DNA: TGCAGTGCTAGAATGGGGGTAAACACTGAAGCTTTCTTT. Translating it yields CSARMGVNTEAFF.